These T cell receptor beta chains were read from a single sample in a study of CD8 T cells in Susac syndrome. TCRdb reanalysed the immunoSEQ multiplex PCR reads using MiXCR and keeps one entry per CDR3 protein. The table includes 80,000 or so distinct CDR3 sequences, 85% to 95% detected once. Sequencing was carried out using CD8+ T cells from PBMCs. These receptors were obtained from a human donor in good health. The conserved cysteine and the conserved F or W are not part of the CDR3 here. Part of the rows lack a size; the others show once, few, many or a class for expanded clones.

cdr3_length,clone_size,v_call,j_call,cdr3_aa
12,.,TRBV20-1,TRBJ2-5,SASGGRARETQY
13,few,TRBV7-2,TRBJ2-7,ASSGTDRGGYEQY
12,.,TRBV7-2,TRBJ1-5,ASSPGHRNQPQH
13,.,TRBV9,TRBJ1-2,ASSPAGAGNYGYT
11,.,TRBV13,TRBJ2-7,ASSFRSSYEQY
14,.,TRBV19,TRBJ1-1,ASSIGPSLGNTEAF
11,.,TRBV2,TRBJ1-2,ASRGRSSYGYT
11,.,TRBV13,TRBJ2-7,ASSLKGGYEQY
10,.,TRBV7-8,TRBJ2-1,ASSLGANEQF
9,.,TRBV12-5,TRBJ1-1,ASGLMGEAF